The source of this T cell receptor beta chain is a study of spatial heterogeneity in lung cancer. This clonotype was observed at least ten times. The time point was: blood at routine non-recurrence follow-up after resection. Unsorted samples of tumor, nontumor lung or frozen PBMC had their whole RNA sequenced. From the 5' RACE reads, TCRdb called clonotypes with MiXCR, one entry per CDR3 protein. The sample comprises around 18,000 distinct CDR3 sequences, approximately 8.5% of which are singletons, and 20% to 25% rests with the top ten. CDR1 SQVTM and CDR2 ANQGSEA come from the germline V gene. V was pared by 5 bases and J by 1 base, with 9 bases between. The CDR3 is 13 residues long.

The chain uses TRBV29-1 and TRBJ1-3; no firm D call. The sequence came from a male donor with early-stage non-small cell lung cancer. Here the sequenced sample was PBMCs, taken at follow-up. Here the CDR3 DNA reads TGCAGCGTTAAAACGGGGTCTGGAAACACCATATATTTT. Translating gives CSVKTGSGNTIYF.